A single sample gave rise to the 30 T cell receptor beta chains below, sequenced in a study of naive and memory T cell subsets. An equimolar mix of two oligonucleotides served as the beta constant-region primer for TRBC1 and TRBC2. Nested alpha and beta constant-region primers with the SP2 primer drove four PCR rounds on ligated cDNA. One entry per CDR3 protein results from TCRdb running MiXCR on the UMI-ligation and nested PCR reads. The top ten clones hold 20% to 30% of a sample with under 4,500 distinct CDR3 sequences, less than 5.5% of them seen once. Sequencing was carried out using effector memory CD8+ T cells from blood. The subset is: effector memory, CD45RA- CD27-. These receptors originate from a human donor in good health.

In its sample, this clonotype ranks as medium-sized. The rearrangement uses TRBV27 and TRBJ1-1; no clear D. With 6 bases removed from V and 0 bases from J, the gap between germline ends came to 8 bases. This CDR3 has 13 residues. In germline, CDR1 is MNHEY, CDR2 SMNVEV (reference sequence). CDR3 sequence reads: CASRGIMNTEAFF. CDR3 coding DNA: TGTGCCAGCAGAGGGATCATGAACACTGAAGCTTTCTTT.

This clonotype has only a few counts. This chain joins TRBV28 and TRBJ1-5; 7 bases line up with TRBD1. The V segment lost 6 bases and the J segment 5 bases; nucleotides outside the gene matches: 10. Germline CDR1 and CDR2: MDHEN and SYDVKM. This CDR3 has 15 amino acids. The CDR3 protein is CASRYEDRVDQPQHF. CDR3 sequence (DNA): TGTGCCAGCAGATACGAAGACAGGGTGGATCAGCCCCAGCATTTT.

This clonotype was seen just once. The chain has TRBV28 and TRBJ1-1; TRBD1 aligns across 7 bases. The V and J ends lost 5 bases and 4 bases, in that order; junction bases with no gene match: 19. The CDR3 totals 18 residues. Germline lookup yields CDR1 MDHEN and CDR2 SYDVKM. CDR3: CASSPNMGEGGGVTEAFF. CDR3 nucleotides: TGTGCCAGCAGTCCTAATATGGGGGAGGGAGGGGGCGTCACTGAAGCTTTCTTT.

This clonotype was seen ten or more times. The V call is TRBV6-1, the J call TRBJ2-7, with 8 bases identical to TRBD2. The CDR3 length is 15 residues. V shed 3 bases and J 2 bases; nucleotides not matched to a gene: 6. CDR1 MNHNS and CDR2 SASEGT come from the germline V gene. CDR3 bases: TGTGCCAGCAGTGACGACGGGGGGGGGGCCTACGAGCAGTACTTC. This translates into CASSDDGGGAYEQYF.

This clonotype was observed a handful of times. This CDR3 reads CSARGSESPYEQYF. In DNA form, the CDR3 reads TGCAGTGCTAGAGGATCCGAGAGTCCCTACGAGCAGTACTTC. The chain combines TRBV20-1 with TRBJ2-7; no reliable D call. The length of the CDR3 is 14 residues. The V gene lost 1 base and the J gene lost 2 bases, with 12 bases spanning the gap. The germline V gene has CDR1 DFQATT and CDR2 SNEGSKA (reference sequence).

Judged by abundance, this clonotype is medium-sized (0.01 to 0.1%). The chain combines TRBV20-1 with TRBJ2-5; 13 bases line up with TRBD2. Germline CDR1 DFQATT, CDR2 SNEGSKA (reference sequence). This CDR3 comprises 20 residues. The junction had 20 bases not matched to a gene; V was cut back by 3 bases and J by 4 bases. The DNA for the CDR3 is TGCAGTGCTAGGTCCTTACTAGCGGGAGGGCTCATAGGAGTCGCAGAGACCCAGTACTTC. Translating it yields CSARSLLAGGLIGVAETQYF.

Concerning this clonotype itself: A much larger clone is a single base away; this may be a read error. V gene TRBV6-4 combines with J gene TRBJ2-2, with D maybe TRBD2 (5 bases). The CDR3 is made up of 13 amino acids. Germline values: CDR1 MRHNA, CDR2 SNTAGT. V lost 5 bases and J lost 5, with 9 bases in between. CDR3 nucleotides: TGTGCCAGCAGTAGGGAGACAACCGGGGAGCTGTTTTTT. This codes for CASSRETTGELFF.

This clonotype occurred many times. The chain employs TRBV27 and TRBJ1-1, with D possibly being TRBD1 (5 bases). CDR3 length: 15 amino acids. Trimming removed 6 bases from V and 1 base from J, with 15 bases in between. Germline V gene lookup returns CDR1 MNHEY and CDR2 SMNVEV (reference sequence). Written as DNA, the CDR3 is TGTGCCAGCAGGAGGGGATTTACGAGGAACACTGAAGCTTTCTTT. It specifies CASRRGFTRNTEAFF.

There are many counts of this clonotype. The CDR3 region has the DNA TGTGCCAGCAGTGAAGGGGGCTCAGGGCACAATGAGCAGTTCTTC. This gives the protein CASSEGGSGHNEQFF. V and J are TRBV6-2 or TRBV6-3 and TRBJ2-1, with 7 bases fitting TRBD1. Trimming at V came to 5 bases and at J to 5 bases, leaving 9 bases not matched to a gene. This CDR3 is built from 15 residues. Per germline, CDR1 MNHEY and CDR2 SVGEGT.

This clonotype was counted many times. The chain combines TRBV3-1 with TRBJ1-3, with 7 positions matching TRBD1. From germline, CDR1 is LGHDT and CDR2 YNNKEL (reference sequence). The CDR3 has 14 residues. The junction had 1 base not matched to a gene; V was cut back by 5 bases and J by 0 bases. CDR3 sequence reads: CASSGQDSGNTIYF. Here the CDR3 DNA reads TGTGCCAGCAGCGGACAGGACTCTGGAAACACCATATATTTT.

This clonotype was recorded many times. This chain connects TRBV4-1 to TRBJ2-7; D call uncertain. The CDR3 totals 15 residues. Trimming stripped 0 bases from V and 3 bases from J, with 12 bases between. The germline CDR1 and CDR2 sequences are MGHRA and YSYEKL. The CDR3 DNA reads TGCGCCAGCAGCCAAGATATTCGGCAGAGCTACGAGCAGTACTTC. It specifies CASSQDIRQSYEQYF.

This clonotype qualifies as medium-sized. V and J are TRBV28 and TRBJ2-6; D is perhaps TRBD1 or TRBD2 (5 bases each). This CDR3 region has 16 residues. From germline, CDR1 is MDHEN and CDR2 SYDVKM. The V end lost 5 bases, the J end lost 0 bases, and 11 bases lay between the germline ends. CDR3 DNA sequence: TGTGCCAGCAGTCCGGGGCCCAGCTCTGGGGCCAACGTCCTGACTTTC. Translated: CASSPGPSSGANVLTF.

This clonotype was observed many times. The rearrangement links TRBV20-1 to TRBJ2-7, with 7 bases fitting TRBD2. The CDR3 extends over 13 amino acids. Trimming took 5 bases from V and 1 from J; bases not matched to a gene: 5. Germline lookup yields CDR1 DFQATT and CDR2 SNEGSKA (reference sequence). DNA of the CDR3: TGCAGTGCTCTAGCGGAATATTCCTACGAGCAGTACTTC. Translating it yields CSALAEYSYEQYF.

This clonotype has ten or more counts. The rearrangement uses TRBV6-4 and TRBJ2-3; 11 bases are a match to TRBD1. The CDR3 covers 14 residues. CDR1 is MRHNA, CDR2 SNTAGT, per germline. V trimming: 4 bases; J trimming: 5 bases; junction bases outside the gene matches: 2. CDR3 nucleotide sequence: TGTGCCAGCAGTGGGACAGGGGGCCTAGATACGCAGTATTTT. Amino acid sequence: CASSGTGGLDTQYF.

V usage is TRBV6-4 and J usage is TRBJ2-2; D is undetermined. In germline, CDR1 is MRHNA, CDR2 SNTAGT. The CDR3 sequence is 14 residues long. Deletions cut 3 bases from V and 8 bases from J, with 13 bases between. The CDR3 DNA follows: TGTGCCAGCAGTGAAGAGGAAAGTAAAGGGGAGCTGTTTTTT. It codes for CASSEEESKGELFF.

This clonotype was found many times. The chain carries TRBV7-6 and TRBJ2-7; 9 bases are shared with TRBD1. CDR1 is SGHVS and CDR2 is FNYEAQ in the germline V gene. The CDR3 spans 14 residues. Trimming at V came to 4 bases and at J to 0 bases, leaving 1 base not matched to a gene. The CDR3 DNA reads TGTGCCAGCAGCTCGGGACAGGGCTCCTACGAGCAGTACTTC. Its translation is CASSSGQGSYEQYF. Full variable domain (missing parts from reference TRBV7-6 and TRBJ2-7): GAGVSQSPRYKVTKRGQDVALRCDPISGHVSLYWYRQALGQGPEFLTYFNYEAQQDKSGLPNDRFSAERPEGSISTLTIQRTEQRDSAMYRCASSSGQGSYEQYFGPGTRLTVT.

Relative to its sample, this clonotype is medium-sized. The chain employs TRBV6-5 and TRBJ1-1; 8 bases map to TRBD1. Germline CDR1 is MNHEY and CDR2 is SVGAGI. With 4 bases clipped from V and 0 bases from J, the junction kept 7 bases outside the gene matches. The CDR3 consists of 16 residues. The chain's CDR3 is CASSSLGTGMNTEAFF. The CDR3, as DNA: TGTGCCAGCAGTTCATTAGGGACAGGAATGAACACTGAAGCTTTCTTT.

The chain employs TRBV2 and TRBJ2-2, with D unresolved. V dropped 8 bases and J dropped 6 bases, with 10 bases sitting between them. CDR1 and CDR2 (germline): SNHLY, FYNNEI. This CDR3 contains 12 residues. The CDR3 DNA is TGTGCCAGCCCGACGGACGCCGGGGAGCTGTTTTTT. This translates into CASPTDAGELFF.

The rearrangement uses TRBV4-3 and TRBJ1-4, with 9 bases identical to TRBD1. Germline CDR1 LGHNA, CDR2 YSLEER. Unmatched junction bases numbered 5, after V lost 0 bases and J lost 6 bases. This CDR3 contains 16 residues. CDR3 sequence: CASSQEPGQGYEKLFF. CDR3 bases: TGCGCCAGCAGCCAAGAGCCAGGACAGGGGTATGAAAAACTGTTTTTT.

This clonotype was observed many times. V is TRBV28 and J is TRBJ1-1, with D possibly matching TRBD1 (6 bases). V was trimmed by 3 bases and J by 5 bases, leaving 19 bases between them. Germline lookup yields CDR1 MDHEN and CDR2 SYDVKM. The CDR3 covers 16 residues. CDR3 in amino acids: CASSFLSIGRGTEAFF. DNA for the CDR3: TGTGCCAGCAGTTTTTTATCAATTGGGAGGGGGACTGAAGCTTTCTTT.

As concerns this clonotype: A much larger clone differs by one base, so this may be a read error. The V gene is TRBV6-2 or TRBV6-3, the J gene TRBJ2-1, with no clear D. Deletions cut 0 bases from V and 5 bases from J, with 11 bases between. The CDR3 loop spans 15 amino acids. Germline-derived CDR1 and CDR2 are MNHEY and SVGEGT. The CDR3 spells CASSYSPGFDNEQFF. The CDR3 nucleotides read TGTGCCAGCAGTTACTCTCCCGGATTTGACAATGAGCAGTTCTTC.

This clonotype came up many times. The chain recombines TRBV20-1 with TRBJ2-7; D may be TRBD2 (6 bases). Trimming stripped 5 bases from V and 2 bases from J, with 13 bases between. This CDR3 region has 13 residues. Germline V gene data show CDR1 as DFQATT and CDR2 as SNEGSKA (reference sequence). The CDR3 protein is CSAFSGLAYEQYF. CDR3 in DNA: TGCAGTGCTTTTAGCGGCCTGGCCTACGAGCAGTACTTC.

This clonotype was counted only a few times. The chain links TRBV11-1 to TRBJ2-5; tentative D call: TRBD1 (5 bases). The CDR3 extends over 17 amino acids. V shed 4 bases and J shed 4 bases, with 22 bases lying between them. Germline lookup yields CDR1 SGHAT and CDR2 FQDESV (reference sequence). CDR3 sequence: CASSSFPGWQGGETQYF. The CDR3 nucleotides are TGTGCCAGCAGCTCATTCCCCGGATGGCAGGGTGGAGAGACCCAGTACTTC.

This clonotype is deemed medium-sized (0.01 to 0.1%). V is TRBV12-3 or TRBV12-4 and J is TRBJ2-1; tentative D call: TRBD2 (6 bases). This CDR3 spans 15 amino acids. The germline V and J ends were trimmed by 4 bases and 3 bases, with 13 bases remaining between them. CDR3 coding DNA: TGTGCCAGCAGTTCCGGACTACAGATCTACAATGAGCAGTTCTTC. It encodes CASSSGLQIYNEQFF.

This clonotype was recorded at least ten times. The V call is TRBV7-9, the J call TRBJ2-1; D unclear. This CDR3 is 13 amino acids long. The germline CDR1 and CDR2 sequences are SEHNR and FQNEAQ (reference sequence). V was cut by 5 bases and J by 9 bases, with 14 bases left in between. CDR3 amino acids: CASSTYSEPEQFF. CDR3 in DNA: TGTGCCAGCAGCACATACTCTGAGCCTGAGCAGTTCTTC.

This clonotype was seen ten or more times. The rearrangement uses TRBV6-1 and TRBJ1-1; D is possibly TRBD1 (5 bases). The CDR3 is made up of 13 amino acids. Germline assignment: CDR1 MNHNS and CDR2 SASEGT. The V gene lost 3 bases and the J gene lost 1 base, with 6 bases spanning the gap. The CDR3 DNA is TGTGCCAGCAGTGACAGGGAGAACACTGAAGCTTTCTTT. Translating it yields CASSDRENTEAFF.

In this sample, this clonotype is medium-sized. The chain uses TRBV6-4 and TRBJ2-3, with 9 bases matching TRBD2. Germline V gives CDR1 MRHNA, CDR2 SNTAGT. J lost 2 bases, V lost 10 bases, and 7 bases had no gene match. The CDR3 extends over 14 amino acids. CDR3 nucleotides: TGTGCCACTCAGCGGGAGGCCGACACAGATACGCAGTATTTT. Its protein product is CATQREADTDTQYF.

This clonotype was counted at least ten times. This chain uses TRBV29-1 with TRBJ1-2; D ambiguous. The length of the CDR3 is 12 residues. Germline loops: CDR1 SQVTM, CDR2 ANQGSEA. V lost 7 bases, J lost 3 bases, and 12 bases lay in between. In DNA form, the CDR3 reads TGCAGCGCAGAGGCGGACGACTATGGCTACACCTTC. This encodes CSAEADDYGYTF.

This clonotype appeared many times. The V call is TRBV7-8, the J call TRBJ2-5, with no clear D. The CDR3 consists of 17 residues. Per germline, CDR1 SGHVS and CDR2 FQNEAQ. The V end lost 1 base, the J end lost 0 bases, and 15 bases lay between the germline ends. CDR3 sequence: CASSLDKTHTNQETQYF. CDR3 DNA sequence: TGTGCCAGCAGCTTAGATAAGACACATACAAACCAAGAGACCCAGTACTTC.

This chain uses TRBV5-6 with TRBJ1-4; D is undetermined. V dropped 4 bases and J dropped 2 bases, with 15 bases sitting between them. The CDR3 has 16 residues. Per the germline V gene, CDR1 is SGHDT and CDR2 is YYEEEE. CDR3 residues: CASSANKGATNEKLFF. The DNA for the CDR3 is TGTGCCAGCAGCGCTAACAAGGGCGCCACTAATGAAAAACTGTTTTTT. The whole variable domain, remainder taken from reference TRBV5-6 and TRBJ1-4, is DAGVTQSPTHLIKTRGQQVTLRCSPKSGHDTVSWYQQALGQGPQFIFQYYEEEERQRGNFPDRFSGHQFPNYSSELNVNALLLGDSALYLCASSANKGATNEKLFFGSGTQLSVL.